This T cell receptor beta chain was captured by sequencing in a study of cytomegalovirus exposure and HLA in healthy donors. In the PCR, 60 Vbeta and 13 Jbeta primers were used. TCRdb's copy holds only in-frame clones and misses some; the assay was immunoSEQ multiplex PCR. The sample records 140,000 to 150,000 clones, 70% to 80% being singletons. Turning to this clone: Its antigen is unknown.

Points from the study as a whole: The authors later found TCR association rates varying by HLA locus, with DRB1 most and HLA-C fewest. Sequencing likely caused a cluster of highly shared sequence variants. Specificity of a few CMV-associated chains for CMV antigens was verified in vitro.

This CDR3 spans 16 amino acids. After removal of 0 bases from V and 3 bases from J, the junction contained 5 bases not matched to a gene. Germline V gene lookup returns CDR1 SGHVS and CDR2 FNYEAQ. The gene calls are TRBV7-6 and TRBJ2-5; 9 positions match TRBD2. This sequence was found in a woman aged 18 to 35 in good health and CMV-seropositive. Sequenced input: PBMCs. The CDR3, as DNA: TGTGCCAGCAGCTTAGCGTGGTCTAGCGGGAAAGAGACCCAGTACTTC. Protein sequence: CASSLAWSSGKETQYF.